This is a list of T cell receptor beta chains from one sample in a study of cytomegalovirus exposure and HLA in healthy donors. Profiled with immunoSEQ multiplex PCR; TCRdb holds only in-frame clones, not every one. The sample lists 100,000 or so clones, over 60% occurring once. The sequencing input was PBMCs. These receptors were obtained from a man between 40 and 49 years old in good health and CMV-seropositive. CDR3s include the opening cysteine and the closing phenylalanine or tryptophan. D genes are given only for firm matches. Some rows have no size entry. The others give once, few or many, or a class for an expanded clone.

NA	TRBV27	TRBJ2-2	NA	CASELSRGFGELFF	TGTGCCAGCGAACTAAGTCGGGGGTTCGGGGAGCTGTTTTTT
NA	TRBV4-3	TRBJ2-3	TRBD2	CASSQSGLGGADTQYF	TGCGCCAGCAGCCAATCGGGACTAGGTGGCGCAGATACGCAGTATTTT
once	TRBV11-2	TRBJ2-4	NA	CASSLVMSAKNIQYF	TGTGCCAGCAGCTTAGTAATGAGCGCCAAAAACATTCAGTACTTC
once	TRBV4-2	TRBJ2-7	TRBD1	CASSQDAGTGGSYEQYF	TGTGCCAGCAGCCAAGACGCCGGGACAGGGGGCTCCTACGAGCAGTACTTC
NA	TRBV4-3	TRBJ2-7	NA	CASSRDRDSHEQYF	TGCGCCAGCAGCCGAGATCGGGACTCCCACGAGCAGTACTTC
once	TRBV18	TRBJ1-2	TRBD1	CASSPGQDLAYGYTF	TGTGCCAGCTCACCTGGACAGGACCTGGCCTATGGCTACACCTTC
NA	TRBV5-4	TRBJ2-7	NA	CASSFDRNYEQYF	TGTGCCAGCAGCTTCGACAGGAACTACGAGCAGTACTTC
NA	TRBV9	TRBJ1-1	TRBD1	CASSDRDRFPAEAFF	TGTGCCAGCAGCGATCGGGACAGGTTCCCAGCTGAAGCTTTCTTT
NA	TRBV7-2	TRBJ1-1	NA	CASSLRGTGGNTEAFF	TGTGCCAGCAGCTTAAGGGGGACGGGAGGGAACACTGAAGCTTTCTTT
NA	TRBV7-2	TRBJ1-1	NA	CASSQDTAGTEAFF	TGCGCCAGCAGCCAAGACACAGCCGGCACTGAAGCTTTCTTT
NA	TRBV5-6	TRBJ2-3	TRBD2	CASSFSGGGTDTQYF	TGTGCCAGCAGCTTTAGCGGGGGTGGGACAGATACGCAGTATTTT
NA	TRBV4-1	TRBJ1-1	TRBD1	CASRGQYTEAFF	TGCGCCAGCAGGGGACAGTACACTGAAGCTTTCTTT
few	TRBV7-9	TRBJ1-6	NA	CSSSRGSPLHF	TGTTCCAGCAGCCGGGGTTCACCCCTCCACTTT
NA	TRBV7-9	TRBJ1-4	NA	CASSLGAGNEKLFF	TGTGCCAGCAGCTTAGGGGCAGGGAATGAAAAACTGTTTTTT
NA	TRBV7-9	TRBJ1-2	TRBD1	CASSLTDRVDGYTF	TGTGCCAGCAGCTTAACCGACAGGGTCGATGGCTACACCTTC
few	TRBV11-2	TRBJ2-5	NA	CASSPVQETQYF	TGTGCCAGCAGCCCCGTTCAAGAGACCCAGTACTTC
NA	TRBV2	TRBJ1-3	NA	CASSVQVSGNTIYF	TGTGCCAGCAGTGTTCAGGTCTCTGGAAACACCATATATTTT
NA	TRBV4-3	TRBJ2-3	TRBD2	CASSPLLAGGSTDTQCF	TGCGCCAGCAGCCCCCTACTAGCGGGGGGCAGCACAGATACGCAGTGTTTT
NA	TRBV6-1	TRBJ1-1	NA	CASSRRAETGAFF	TGTGCCAGCAGTCGCAGGGCGGAAACGGGAGCTTTCTTT
NA	TRBV7-9	TRBJ1-4	TRBD1	CASSFRGRNNEKLFF	TGTGCCAGCAGCTTTAGGGGGCGTAATAATGAAAAACTGTTTTTT
NA	TRBV5-1	TRBJ1-1	NA	CASMIGGADTEAFF	TGCGCCAGCATGATAGGAGGGGCCGACACTGAAGCTTTCTTT
NA	TRBV19	TRBJ2-5	TRBD1	CASSRGQVTQETQYF	TGTGCCAGTAGTCGCGGACAGGTGACCCAAGAGACCCAGTACTTC
NA	TRBV4-3	TRBJ1-2	NA	CASSQGRGGTNYGYTF	TGCGCCAGCAGCCAAGGGAGGGGGGGAACTAACTATGGCTACACCTTC
NA	TRBV19	TRBJ1-6	NA	CASRLPGRRGSPLHF	TGTGCCAGTAGATTACCGGGACGGAGGGGTTCACCCCTCCACTTT
few	TRBV11-3	TRBJ2-5	TRBD2	CASSLGSGAKGETQYF	TGTGCCAGCAGCTTAGGGAGCGGGGCAAAAGGGGAGACCCAGTACTTC
NA	TRBV2	TRBJ2-2	TRBD1	CASSDRGTNTGELFF	TGTGCCAGCAGTGACAGGGGGACGAACACCGGGGAGCTGTTTTTT
NA	TRBV11-2	TRBJ1-2	NA	CASSLGDSYGYTF	TGTGCCAGCAGCTTAGGAGACAGCTATGGCTACACCTTC
NA	TRBV6-5	TRBJ1-1	TRBD1	CASIPRGDTEAFF	TGTGCCAGCATCCCCAGGGGGGACACTGAAGCTTTCTTT
NA	TRBV27	TRBJ2-3	NA	CASSPSVGTGHTDTQYF	TGTGCCAGCAGTCCCTCCGTCGGAACGGGACACACAGATACGCAGTATTTT
NA	TRBV29-1	TRBJ2-7	NA	CSVEGTQTDLNSYEQYF	TGCAGCGTTGAGGGAACCCAGACAGACCTTAACTCCTACGAGCAGTACTTC
NA	TRBV6-5	TRBJ2-7	TRBD2	CASSPLWREGEQYF	TGTGCCAGCAGCCCCCTGTGGAGGGAGGGCGAGCAGTACTTC
NA	TRBV11-2	TRBJ2-7	NA	CASSLGDLSSYEQYF	TGTGCCAGCAGCTTGGGGGACTTGAGTTCCTACGAGCAGTACTTC
NA	TRBV6-1	TRBJ1-5	NA	CASSEADTPGQPQHF	TGTGCCAGCAGTGAAGCTGACACACCCGGTCAGCCCCAGCATTTT
many	TRBV6-1	TRBJ2-7	NA	CATWAPSSYEQYF	TGTGCCACCTGGGCCCCAAGCTCCTACGAGCAGTACTTC
few	TRBV18	TRBJ2-1	TRBD2	CASSPPGSGGAHNEQFF	TGTGCCAGCTCACCACCGGGTAGCGGGGGGGCCCACAATGAGCAGTTCTTC
few	TRBV7-9	TRBJ2-3	TRBD1	CASSSRDSIPDTQYF	TGTGCCAGCAGCTCACGGGACAGTATCCCAGATACGCAGTATTTT
few	TRBV5-4	TRBJ1-6	NA	CASSLRGGGNSPLHF	TGTGCCAGCAGCTTGAGGGGAGGTGGCAATTCACCCCTCCACTTT
NA	TRBV7-3	TRBJ1-3	TRBD1	CASSAGGQGEGNTIYF	TGTGCCAGCAGCGCAGGGGGACAGGGGGAAGGAAACACCATATATTTT
NA	TRBV19	TRBJ1-6	NA	CASRASGTRNSPLHF	TGTGCCAGCAGGGCCTCCGGGACACGCAATTCACCCCTCCACTTT
few	TRBV2	TRBJ2-3	NA	CASISGGTDTQYF	TGTGCCAGCATATCCGGGGGAACAGATACGCAGTATTTT
NA	TRBV19	TRBJ1-6	NA	CASSILGQGQNSPLHF	TGTGCCAGTAGTATACTCGGGCAGGGCCAGAATTCACCCCTCCACTTT
few	TRBV6-6	TRBJ1-3	TRBD1	CASSGDRGNTIYF	TGTGCCAGCAGCGGGGACAGGGGAAACACCATATATTTT
NA	TRBV7-9	TRBJ2-3	NA	CASGASTDTQYF	TGTGCCAGCGGAGCGAGCACAGATACGCAGTATTTT
NA	TRBV7-7	TRBJ2-2	NA	CASSSGVNQGGELFF	TGTGCTAGCAGCTCAGGGGTCAATCAAGGAGGGGAGCTGTTTTTT
NA	TRBV5-1	TRBJ2-3	TRBD2	CASSSSGGAGADTQYF	TGCGCCAGCAGCTCTAGCGGGGGGGCCGGAGCAGATACGCAGTATTTT
many	TRBV7-2	TRBJ2-2	TRBD2	CASSYKRLAGDTGELFF	TGTGCCAGCAGCTACAAAAGACTAGCGGGGGACACCGGGGAGCTGTTTTTT
NA	TRBV5-1	TRBJ2-7	NA	CASSLGTARNEQYF	TGCGCCAGCAGCTTGGGGACAGCCCGGAACGAGCAGTACTTC
NA	TRBV7-8	TRBJ2-7	TRBD2	CASSLASGAYEQYF	TGTGCCAGCAGCTTAGCAAGCGGGGCCTACGAGCAGTACTTC
NA	TRBV28	TRBJ2-7	TRBD1	CASSPDGTGAYEQYF	TGTGCCAGCAGTCCCGATGGGACAGGCGCCTACGAGCAGTACTTC
few	TRBV6-1	TRBJ2-3	TRBD1	CASSEGQGADTQYF	TGTGCCAGCAGTGAGGGACAGGGGGCAGATACGCAGTATTTT
NA	TRBV4-3	TRBJ1-4	TRBD1	CASSPRGQPNEKLFF	TGCGCCAGCAGCCCCCGGGGACAGCCTAATGAAAAACTGTTTTTT
NA	TRBV11-2	TRBJ2-7	TRBD1	CASRPGTGDSYEQYF	TGTGCCAGCAGACCCGGGACAGGGGATTCCTACGAGCAGTACTTC
NA	TRBV28	TRBJ1-4	NA	CASRVGGLGEKLFF	TGTGCCAGCAGGGTGGGGGGTTTAGGGGAAAAACTGTTTTTT
NA	TRBV6-5	TRBJ2-1	TRBD2	CASSYSRGGGYNEQFF	TGTGCCAGCAGTTACTCCCGGGGCGGGGGCTACAATGAGCAGTTCTTC
NA	TRBV5-1	TRBJ1-4	TRBD1	CASSSGDRGGEKLFF	TGCGCCAGCAGCTCTGGCGACAGGGGCGGTGAAAAACTGTTTTTT